The 15 T cell receptor beta chains listed next were all sequenced from one sample in a study of T-cell reconstitution after alpha-beta-depleted transplantation in children. Unique molecular identifiers were incorporated when the TCRbeta library was constructed. TCRdb analysed the PCR reads with MiXCR anew, one entry per CDR3 protein. The table has 330,000 or so distinct CDR3 sequences, 9.5% to 13% seen once. Sequenced material: PBMCs, taken before TCRalphabeta/CD19-depleted stem cell transplant. These receptors originate from a boy younger than two with acute myeloid leukemia, due to receive a stem cell transplant.

This clonotype was found many times. The CDR3 nucleotides read TGCAGTGCTAGAGAAGTCCGTACCTATGGCTACACCTTC. Protein sequence: CSAREVRTYGYTF. The chain recombines TRBV20-1 with TRBJ1-2, with D uncertain. CDR1 DFQATT and CDR2 SNEGSKA come from the germline V gene (reference sequence). V was trimmed by 0 bases and J by 4 bases, leaving 9 bases between them. The CDR3 consists of 13 residues.

The chain uses TRBV20-1 and TRBJ2-1, with 15 bases matching TRBD2. This CDR3 spans 19 amino acids. V gave up 6 bases and J gave up 7 bases; unmatched junction bases: 19. Germline CDR1 DFQATT, CDR2 SNEGSKA (reference sequence). CDR3 loop: CSAYGTSGRPTAPTNEQFF. As DNA, the CDR3 is TGCAGTGCCTACGGGACTAGCGGGAGGCCCACTGCCCCCACGAATGAGCAGTTCTTC.

This clonotype was found many times. One end of the junction fails to match germline, which may point to a read error. V and J are TRBV12-3 or TRBV12-4 and TRBJ1-1; TRBD1 matches at 8 bases. This CDR3 is 13 amino acids long. CDR3 in amino acids: CASSSTGDTEAFF. For the CDR3, the DNA is TGCGCCAGCAGTTCGACAGGGGACACTGAAGCTTTCTTT.

The chain links TRBV11-2 to TRBJ2-1; D possibly corresponds to TRBD2 (5 bases). The length of the CDR3 is 20 residues. CDR1 and CDR2 from the germline V gene are SGHAT and FQNNGV. V was pared by 2 bases and J by 2 bases, with 25 bases between. CDR3 sequence: CASSLRDPIVGGNAYNEQFF. DNA for the CDR3: TGTGCCAGCAGCTTACGGGATCCAATAGTAGGCGGTAATGCCTACAATGAGCAGTTCTTC.

The table lists this clonotype with many counts. The V call is TRBV19, the J call TRBJ2-6; no clear D gene. V lost 2 bases and J 0 bases, leaving 5 bases between the germline ends. There are 15 residues in the CDR3. Germline-derived CDR1 and CDR2 are LNHDA and SQIVND (reference sequence). This CDR3 is CASSIQSSGANVLTF. The CDR3 nucleotides read TGTGCCAGTAGTATACAGAGCTCTGGGGCCAACGTCCTGACTTTC.

This clonotype was seen many times. The chain combines TRBV20-1 with TRBJ1-2, with no clear D. The germline gives CDR1 DFQATT, CDR2 SNEGSKA (reference sequence). The V and J ends lost 2 bases and 9 bases respectively, with 16 bases between them. This CDR3 has 13 amino acids. The CDR3 region is CSARPAAKGSYTF. The CDR3 nucleotides are TGCAGTGCTAGACCCGCGGCGAAAGGGAGCTACACCTTC.

This clonotype has just a few counts. The chain has TRBV28 and TRBJ2-7; 7 nucleotides agree with TRBD2. V dropped 7 bases and J dropped 7; count of bases not matched to a gene: 10. CDR1 and CDR2 from the germline V gene are MDHEN and SYDVKM. The CDR3 consists of 13 residues. The CDR3 DNA sequence: TGTGCCAGCACCCGTGGGGAGGGAGGGGAGCAGTACTTC. Residues: CASTRGEGGEQYF. The full variable domain, its missing parts supplied by reference TRBV28 and TRBJ2-7, is DVKVTQSSRYLVKRTGEKVFLECVQDMDHENMFWYRQDPGLGLRLIYFSYDVKMKEKGDIPEGYSVSREKKERFSLILESASTNQTSMYLCASTRGEGGEQYFGPGTRLTVT.

This clonotype was seen at least ten times. V gene TRBV6-2 or TRBV6-3 combines with J gene TRBJ2-2; 9 nucleotides align to TRBD1. CDR1 and CDR2 from the germline V gene are MNHEY and SVGEGT. The ends lost 3 bases at V and 2 bases at J; junction bases unmatched: 4. The CDR3 is made up of 16 amino acids. The CDR3 loop is CASSYRDRANTGELFF. The CDR3 DNA reads as TGTGCCAGCAGTTATCGGGACAGGGCAAACACCGGGGAGCTGTTTTTT.

Ten or more counts support this clonotype. This sequence joins TRBV30 and TRBJ2-7, with D maybe TRBD2 (5 bases). From germline, CDR1 is GTSNPN and CDR2 SVGIG (reference sequence). The CDR3 loop spans 13 amino acids. Trimming took 3 bases from V and 3 from J, leaving 12 bases between them. CDR3 nucleotides: TGTGCCTGGAGCCGTTGGAGCGGCTACGAGCAGTACTTC. Amino acids: CAWSRWSGYEQYF. The full variable domain, its missing parts supplied by reference TRBV30 and TRBJ2-7, is SQTIHQWPATLVQPVGSPLSLECTVEGTSNPNLYWYRQAAGRGLQLLFYSVGIGQISSEVPQNLSASRPQDRQFILSSKKLLLSDSGFYLCAWSRWSGYEQYFGPGTRLTVT.

J is TRBJ2-1 and V is TRBV11-2; 14 bases fit TRBD2. V lost 5 bases to trimming and J lost 7 bases; unmatched junction nucleotides: 4. Germline-derived CDR1 and CDR2 are SGHAT and FQNNGV. The CDR3 has 15 amino acids. The CDR3 DNA is TGTGCCAGCAGCCCGACTAGCGGGGGGGATAATGAGCAGTTCTTC. Protein: CASSPTSGGDNEQFF. The full variable domain, with the rest looked up from reference TRBV11-2 and TRBJ2-1, is EAGVAQSPRYKIIEKRQSVAFWCNPISGHATLYWYQQILGQGPKLLIQFQNNGVVDDSQLPKDRFSAERLKGVDSTLKIQPAKLEDSAVYLCASSPTSGGDNEQFFGPGTRLTVL.

Comment on this clonotype: This may be a read error, as it is one base from a much larger clone. The rearrangement uses TRBV4-3 and TRBJ2-7, with D tentatively TRBD1 or TRBD2 (5 bases each). The CDR3 loop spans 16 amino acids. Germline assignment: CDR1 LGHNA and CDR2 YSLEER. In DNA, the CDR3 is TGCGCCAGCAGCCAAGATTCAGGGAGAAAGGCCTACCAGCAGTACTTC. Its protein is CASSQDSGRKAYQQYF.

In its sample, this clonotype was seen many times. An end of the junction does not agree with germline; a read error may underlie this. The gene calls are TRBV7-2 and TRBJ1-6; the D is unclear. The germline gives CDR1 SGHTA, CDR2 FQGNSA. The CDR3 contains 16 residues. This CDR3 is CASSLVVTPYNLPLHF. The CDR3 DNA reads as TGTGCCAGCAGCTTAGTGGTGACGCCTTATAATTTACCCCTCCACTTT.

This clonotype was seen only a few times. This chain connects TRBV20-1 to TRBJ1-1, with 9 bases that match TRBD1. Germline values: CDR1 DFQATT, CDR2 SNEGSKA (reference sequence). The CDR3 is made up of 16 amino acids. V lost 3 bases and J lost 1; bases outside the gene matches: 9. In nucleotides, the CDR3 is TGCAGTGCTAGTCTCGAGCCGGGACAGGGGAACACTGAAGCTTTCTTT. Amino acids: CSASLEPGQGNTEAFF.

This clonotype has a handful of counts. The chain links TRBV5-4 to TRBJ2-5; D is perhaps TRBD1 (5 bases). Trimming removed 0 bases at V and 1 base at J, with 7 bases between. This CDR3 comprises 14 residues. Germline CDR1 and CDR2: SGHNT and YYREEE (reference sequence). CDR3: CASSLEGFQETQYF. CDR3 DNA sequence: TGTGCCAGCAGCTTGGAGGGGTTCCAAGAGACCCAGTACTTC. Variable domain in full (rest from reference TRBV5-4 and TRBJ2-5): ETGVTQSPTHLIKTRGQQVTLRCSSQSGHNTVSWYQQALGQGPQFIFQYYREEENGRGNFPPRFSGLQFPNYSSELNVNALELDDSALYLCASSLEGFQETQYFGPGTRLLVL.

This clonotype was found many times. The chain joins TRBV7-2 to TRBJ2-2, with D possibly TRBD1 on 6 matching bases. CDR3 length: 14 residues. The V end lost 1 base, the J end lost 6 bases, and 9 bases lay between the germline ends. In germline, CDR1 is SGHTA, CDR2 FQGNSA. This CDR3 is CASSLVGTPGELFF. The DNA of the CDR3 is TGTGCCAGCAGCTTAGTAGGGACACCCGGGGAGCTGTTTTTT.